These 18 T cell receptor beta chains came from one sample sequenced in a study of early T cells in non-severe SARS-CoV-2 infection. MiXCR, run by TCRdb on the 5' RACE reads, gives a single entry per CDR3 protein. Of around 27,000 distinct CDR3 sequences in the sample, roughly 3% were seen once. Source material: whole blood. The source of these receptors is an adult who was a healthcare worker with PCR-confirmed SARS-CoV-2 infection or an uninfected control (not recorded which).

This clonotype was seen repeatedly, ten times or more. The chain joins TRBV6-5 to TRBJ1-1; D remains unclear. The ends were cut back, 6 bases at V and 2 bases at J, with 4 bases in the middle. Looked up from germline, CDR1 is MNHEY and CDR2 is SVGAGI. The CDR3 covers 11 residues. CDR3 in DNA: TGTGCCAGCAGGGAAAACACTGAAGCTTTCTTT. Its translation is CASRENTEAFF.

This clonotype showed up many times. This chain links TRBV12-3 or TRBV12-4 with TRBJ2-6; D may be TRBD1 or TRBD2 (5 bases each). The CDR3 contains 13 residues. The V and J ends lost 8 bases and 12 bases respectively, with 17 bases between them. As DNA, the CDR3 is TGTGCCAGCGGGGGTCCTCAGGTCCCCGTCCTGACTTTC. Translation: CASGGPQVPVLTF.

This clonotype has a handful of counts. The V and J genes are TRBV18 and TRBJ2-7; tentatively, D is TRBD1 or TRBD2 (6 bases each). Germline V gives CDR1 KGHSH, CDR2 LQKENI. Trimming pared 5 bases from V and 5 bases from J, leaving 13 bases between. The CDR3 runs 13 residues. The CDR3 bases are TGTGCCAGCTCAAGAGGGGGGAACCACGAGCAGTACGTC. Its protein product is CASSRGGNHEQYV.

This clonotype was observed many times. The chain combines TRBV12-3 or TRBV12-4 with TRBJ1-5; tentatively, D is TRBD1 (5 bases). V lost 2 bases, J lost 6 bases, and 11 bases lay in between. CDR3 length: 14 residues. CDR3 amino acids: CASSLMGGSQPQHF. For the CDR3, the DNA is TGTGCCAGCAGTTTAATGGGGGGAAGTCAGCCCCAGCATTTT.

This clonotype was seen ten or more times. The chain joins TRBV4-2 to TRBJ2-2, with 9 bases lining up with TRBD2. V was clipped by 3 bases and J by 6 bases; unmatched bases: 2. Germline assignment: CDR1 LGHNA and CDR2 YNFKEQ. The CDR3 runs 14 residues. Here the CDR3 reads CASSHGTSPGELFF. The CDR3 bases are TGTGCCAGCAGCCACGGGACTAGCCCCGGGGAGCTGTTTTTT.

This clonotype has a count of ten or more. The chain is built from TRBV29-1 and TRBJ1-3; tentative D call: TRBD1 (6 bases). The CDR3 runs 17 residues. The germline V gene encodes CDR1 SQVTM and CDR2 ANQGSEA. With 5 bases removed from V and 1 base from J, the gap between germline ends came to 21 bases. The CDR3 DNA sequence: TGCAGCGTTCGCAACGGGACAAAGAGTTCTTCTGGAAACACCATATATTTT. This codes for CSVRNGTKSSSGNTIYF.

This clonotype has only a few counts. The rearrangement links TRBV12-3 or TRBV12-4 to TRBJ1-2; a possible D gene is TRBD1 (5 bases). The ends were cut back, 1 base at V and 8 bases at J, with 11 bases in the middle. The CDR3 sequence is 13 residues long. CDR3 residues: CASSLVGATGYTF. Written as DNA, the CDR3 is TGTGCCAGCAGTTTAGTAGGGGCAACAGGCTACACCTTC.

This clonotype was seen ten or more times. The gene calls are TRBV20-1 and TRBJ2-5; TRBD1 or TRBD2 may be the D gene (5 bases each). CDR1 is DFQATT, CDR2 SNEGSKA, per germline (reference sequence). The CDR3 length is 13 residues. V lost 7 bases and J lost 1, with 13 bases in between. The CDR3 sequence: CSDQRGTQETQYF. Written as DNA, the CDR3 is TGCAGTGATCAACGTGGGACCCAAGAGACCCAGTACTTC.

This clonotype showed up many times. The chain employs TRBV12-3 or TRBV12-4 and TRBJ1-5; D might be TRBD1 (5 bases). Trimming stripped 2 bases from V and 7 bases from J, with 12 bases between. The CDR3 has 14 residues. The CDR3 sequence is CASSLQGSGQPQHF. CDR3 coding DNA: TGTGCCAGCAGTTTACAGGGCTCTGGGCAGCCCCAGCATTTT.

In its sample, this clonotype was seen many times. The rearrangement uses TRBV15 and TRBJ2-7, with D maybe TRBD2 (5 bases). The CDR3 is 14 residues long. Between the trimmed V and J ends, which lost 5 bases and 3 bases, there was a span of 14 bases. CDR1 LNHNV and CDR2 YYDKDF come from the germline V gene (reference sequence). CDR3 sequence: CATSSIGIFYEQYV. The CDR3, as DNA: TGTGCCACCAGCTCTATCGGGATTTTCTACGAGCAGTACGTC.

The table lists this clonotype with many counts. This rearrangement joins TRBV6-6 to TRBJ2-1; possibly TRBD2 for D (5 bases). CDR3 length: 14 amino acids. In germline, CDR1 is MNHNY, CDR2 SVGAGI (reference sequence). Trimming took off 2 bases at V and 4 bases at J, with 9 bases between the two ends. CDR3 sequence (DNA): TGTGCCAGCAGTTACCAAGGAGGATACAATGAGCAGTTCTTC. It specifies CASSYQGGYNEQFF.

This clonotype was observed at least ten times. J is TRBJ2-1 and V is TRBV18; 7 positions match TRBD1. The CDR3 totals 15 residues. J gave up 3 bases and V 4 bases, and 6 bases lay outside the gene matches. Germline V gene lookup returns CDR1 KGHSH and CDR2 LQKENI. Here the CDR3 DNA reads TGTGCCAGCTCACTTGGGACAGCGGACTACAATGAGCAGTTCTTC. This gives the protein CASSLGTADYNEQFF.

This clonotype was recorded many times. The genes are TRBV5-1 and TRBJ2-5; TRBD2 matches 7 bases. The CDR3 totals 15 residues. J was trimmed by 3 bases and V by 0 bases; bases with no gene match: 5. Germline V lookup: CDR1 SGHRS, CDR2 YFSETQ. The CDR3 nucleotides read TGCGCCAGCAGCTTGGCTCTAGCGGACAAAGAGACCCAGTACTTC. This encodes CASSLALADKETQYF.

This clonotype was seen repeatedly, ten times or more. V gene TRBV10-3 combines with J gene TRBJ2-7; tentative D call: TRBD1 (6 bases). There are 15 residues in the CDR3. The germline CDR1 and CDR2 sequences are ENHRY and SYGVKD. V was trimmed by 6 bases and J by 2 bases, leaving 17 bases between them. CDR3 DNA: TGTGCCATCAGCAGGGACACTCGAGATCCCTACGAGCAGTACGTC. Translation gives CAISRDTRDPYEQYV.

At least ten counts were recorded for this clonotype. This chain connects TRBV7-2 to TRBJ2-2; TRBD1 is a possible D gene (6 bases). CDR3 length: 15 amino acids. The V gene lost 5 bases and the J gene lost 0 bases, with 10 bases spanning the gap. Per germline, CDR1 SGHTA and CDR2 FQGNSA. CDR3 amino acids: CASSPWTANTGELFF. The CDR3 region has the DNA TGTGCCAGCAGCCCGTGGACAGCGAACACCGGGGAGCTGTTTTTT.

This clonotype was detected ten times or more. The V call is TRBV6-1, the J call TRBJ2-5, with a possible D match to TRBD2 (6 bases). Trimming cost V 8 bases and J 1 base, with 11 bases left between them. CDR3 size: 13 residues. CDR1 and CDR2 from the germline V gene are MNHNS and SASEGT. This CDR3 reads CASRWDFQETQYF. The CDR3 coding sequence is TGTGCCAGCCGTTGGGACTTCCAAGAGACCCAGTACTTC.

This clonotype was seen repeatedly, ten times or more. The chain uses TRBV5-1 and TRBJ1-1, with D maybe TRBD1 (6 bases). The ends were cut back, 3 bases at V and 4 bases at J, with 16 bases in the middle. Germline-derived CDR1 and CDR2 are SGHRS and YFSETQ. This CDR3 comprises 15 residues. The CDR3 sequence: CASSSGTSGGTEAFF. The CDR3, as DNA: TGCGCCAGCAGCTCCGGGACATCGGGAGGCACTGAAGCTTTCTTT.

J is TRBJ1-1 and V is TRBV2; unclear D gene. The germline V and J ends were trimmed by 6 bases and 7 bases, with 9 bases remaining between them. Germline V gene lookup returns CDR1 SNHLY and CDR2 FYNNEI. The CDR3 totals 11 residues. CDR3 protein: CASSPVSEAFF. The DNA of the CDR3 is TGTGCCAGCAGCCCCGTGAGTGAAGCTTTCTTT.